This T cell receptor (beta chain) appears in the sequencing data of a study of blood T cell repertoires in COVID-19. About the research overall: Samples taken during acute and convalescent COVID-19 were collected in the United States, Italy and Spain. PBMCs, B-cell-depleted T cells, or T cells provided the cDNA or gDNA that made up the material.

In the original workflow: Researchers report that nucleated cell counts were estimated from reference gene primer amplification. Only in-frame clones appear in the TCRdb table, and some are missing; sequencing was by immunoSEQ multiplex PCR. V and J calls and clone size are as listed in that table; D and trimming were resolved from the DNA. The profile covers around 98,000 clones, with approximately 80% appearing a single time and approximately 10% taken by the ten largest. V shed 6 bases and J shed 0 bases, with 12 bases lying between them. Germline V gives CDR1 MNHEY, CDR2 SMNVEV (reference sequence). The CDR3 spans 15 residues.

The chain couples TRBV27 to TRBJ1-3; a possible D gene is TRBD1 (6 bases). The specimen was peripheral blood. This clonotype originated in a man between 65 and 85 years old with active or convalescent COVID-19. DNA of the CDR3: TGTGCCAGCAGACCAACAGGGACCTCTGGAAACACCATATATTTT. This gives the protein CASRPTGTSGNTIYF.